This TCR beta chain was recorded in a study of T cell repertoires in cytomegalovirus infection. This CDR3 is 13 amino acids long. The germline CDR1 and CDR2 sequences are DFQATT and SNEGSKA (reference sequence). V was pared by 1 base and J by 5 bases, with 10 bases between. Using its own MiXCR run on the reads, TCRdb lists one record per CDR3 protein. The sample has roughly 310,000 distinct CDR3 sequences; about a sixth are singletons. The clonotype comes from a human donor in good health (CMV status not recorded). Some clones in this sample may be carry-over from other donors' samples. This chain joins TRBV20-1 and TRBJ2-3; D perhaps matches TRBD1 (5 bases). The specimen sequenced was PBMCs. The DNA of the CDR3 is TGCAGTGCTAGAGTCCCAGGGATAGATACGCAGTATTTT. This gives the protein CSARVPGIDTQYF.